This T cell receptor beta chain was sequenced for a study of OX40 agonist ivuxolimab in advanced cancers. Regarding the complete study: Ivuxolimab was a fully human IgG2 agonistic monoclonal antibody targeting the costimulatory receptor OX40 (CD134). Intravenous ivuxolimab was administered to patients every 2 weeks at six dose levels: 0.01, 0.1, 0.3, 1.5, 3 and 10 mg/kg. Of the 50 to 55 patients in dose escalation, about 20 had hepatocellular carcinoma, some 15 had melanoma, 9 had renal cell carcinoma and 9 had head and neck cancer. The dose-escalation cohort was 80% to 90% male with a mean age of about 60 years, ranging from roughly 23 to 90. Three dose-escalation patients achieved partial responses, one with hepatocellular carcinoma and two with cutaneous melanoma. Patients were allowed to have had prior anti-PD-1, anti-PD-L1 or anti-CTLA-4 therapy, and approximately 40% of the dose-escalation patients had previously received checkpoint inhibitors. The purpose of peripheral TCRbeta sequencing was to test whether ivuxolimab changed TCR sequence diversity and led to clonal T-cell expansion. The paper covers the monotherapy dose-escalation part of the phase I ivuxolimab trial, which included N ≈ 57 patients.

The trial excluded patients who had a history of autoimmune disease or were on systemic immunosuppression. Peripheral blood for TCR sequencing was drawn from every dose cohort at baseline, at cycle 4 day 1 and at cycle 7 day 1. Samples were obtained from an open-label, multicenter, first-in-human phase I dose-escalation trial of ivuxolimab. Adults with locally advanced or metastatic head and neck squamous cell, hepatocellular, melanoma or renal cell carcinoma were enrolled in the trial. Before TCR sequencing, CD4+ T cells and CD8+ T cells were sorted from peripheral blood as separate populations. Results and caveats for the whole study, not just this receptor: The antigen specificity of the clonally expanded peripheral T cells was not determined. In the 0.1-3.0 mg/kg groups, partial responders were among the patients with the lowest normalized peripheral clonal expansion, particularly in CD8+ T cells. At doses of 0.1 to 3.0 mg/kg, clonal expansion of both CD4+ and CD8+ T cells in blood was seen between baseline and week 6. Low levels of normalized T-cell clonal expansion were also seen in some patients who did not respond. After ivuxolimab, more expanded clones were found on average in CD8+ T cells than in CD4+ T cells.

About this clone: Its specific antigen is unknown. No base-level quality is on record; no much larger clone is a single base apart.

To sequence the TCRbeta CDR3 region, genomic DNA was isolated from the sorted cells. The immunoSEQ Assay was used to sequence the TCRbeta CDR3 regions. The clones in this table, taken by TCRdb from immuneACCESS, are in-frame only. Not every clone is retained; where verified, under half of the shortfall comes from an unresolved V gene, and the cause of the rest is unknown. Present in this sample are tens of thousands of clones, approximately 90% of which were seen just once. Under 1% of the sample is in the top ten clones. Germline trimming: 4 bases from V, 8 bases from J; junction bases outside gene matches: 8. From cysteine to phenylalanine, the CDR3 is 14 amino acids long. The read is trimmed to its CDR3 DNA, 42 bases read in frame from base 1. CDR1 SGHNT and CDR2 YYREEE are derived from the germline V gene (reference sequence).

This material consisted of CD4+ or CD8+ T cells sorted from blood, taken in a trial of the OX40 agonist ivuxolimab. This TCR was sampled from an adult with an advanced solid tumor such as melanoma, head and neck, liver or kidney cancer. Here the chain combines TRBV5-4 and TRBJ2-1, and TRBD1 matches 8 of the central bases. The CDR3 corresponds to CASSLRQGTDEQFF. The bases are TGTGCCAGCAGCCTCCGACAGGGGACGGATGAGCAGTTCTTC.